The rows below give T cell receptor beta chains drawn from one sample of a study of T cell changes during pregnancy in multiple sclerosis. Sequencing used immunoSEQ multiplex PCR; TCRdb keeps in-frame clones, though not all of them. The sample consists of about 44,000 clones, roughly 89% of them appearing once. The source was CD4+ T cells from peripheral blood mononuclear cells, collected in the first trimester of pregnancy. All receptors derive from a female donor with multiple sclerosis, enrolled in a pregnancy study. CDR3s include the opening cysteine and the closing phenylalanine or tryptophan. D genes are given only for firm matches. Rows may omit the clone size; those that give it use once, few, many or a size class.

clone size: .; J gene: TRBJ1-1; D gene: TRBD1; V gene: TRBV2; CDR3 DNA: TGTGCCAGCAGTGAGGGACAGATCATGAACACTGAAGCTTTCTTT; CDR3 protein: CASSEGQIMNTEAFF
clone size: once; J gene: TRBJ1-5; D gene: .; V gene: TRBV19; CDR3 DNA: TGTGCCAGTAGTTTCACAGGCCACAACAGCCTCAATCAGCCCCAGCATTTT; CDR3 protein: CASSFTGHNSLNQPQHF
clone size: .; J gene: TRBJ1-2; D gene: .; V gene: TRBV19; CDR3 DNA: TGTGCCAGTAGTATCTATAACTATGGCTACACCTTC; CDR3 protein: CASSIYNYGYTF
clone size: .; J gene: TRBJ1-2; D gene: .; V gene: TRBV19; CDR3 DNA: TGTGCCAGTAGTATAGTTCCCCGCTATGGCTACACCTTC; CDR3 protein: CASSIVPRYGYTF
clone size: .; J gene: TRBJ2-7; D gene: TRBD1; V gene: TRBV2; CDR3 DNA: TGTGCCAGGGGGGTCGGACAGGGAGGCGGGTACGAGCAGTACTTC; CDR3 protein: CARGVGQGGGYEQYF
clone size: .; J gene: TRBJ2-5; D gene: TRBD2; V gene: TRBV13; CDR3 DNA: TGTGCCAGCAGTTCGCGGGAGGGCCTGAGTAGCCAAGAGACCCAGTACTTC; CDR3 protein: CASSSREGLSSQETQYF
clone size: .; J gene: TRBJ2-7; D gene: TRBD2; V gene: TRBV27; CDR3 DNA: TGTGCCAGCAGTTTTAGCGGGAGCACCTACGAGCAGTACTTC; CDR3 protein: CASSFSGSTYEQYF
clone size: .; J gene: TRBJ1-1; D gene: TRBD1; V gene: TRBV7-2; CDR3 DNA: TGTGCCAGCAGCCCTGGGGACAGTCGTACTGAAGCTTTCTTT; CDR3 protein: CASSPGDSRTEAFF
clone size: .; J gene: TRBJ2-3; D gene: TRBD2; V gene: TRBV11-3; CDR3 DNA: TGTGCCAGCAGTTCGCGGGAGGCACTATGCACAGATACGCAGTATTTT; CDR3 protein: CASSSREALCTDTQYF
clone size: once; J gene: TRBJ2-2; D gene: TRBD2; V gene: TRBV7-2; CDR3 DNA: TGTGCCAGCAGCTTAGCGACTAGCGGGAGTTGGACCGGGGAGCTGTTTTTT; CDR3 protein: CASSLATSGSWTGELFF
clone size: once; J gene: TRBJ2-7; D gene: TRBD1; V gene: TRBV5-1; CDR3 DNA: TGCGCCAGCAGCTATCCTGGACAGGGGGCGGGCGAGCAGTACTTC; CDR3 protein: CASSYPGQGAGEQYF
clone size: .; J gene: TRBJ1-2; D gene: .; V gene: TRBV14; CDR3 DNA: TGTGCCAGCAGCCCCCGTAGGGGTTTCTATGGCTACACCTTC; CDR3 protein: CASSPRRGFYGYTF
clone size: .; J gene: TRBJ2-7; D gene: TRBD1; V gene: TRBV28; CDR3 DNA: TGTGCCAGCACTTCTCCTGGGACAGGGGGCGACGAGCAGTACTTC; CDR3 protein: CASTSPGTGGDEQYF
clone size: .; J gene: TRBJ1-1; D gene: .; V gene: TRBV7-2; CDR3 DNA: TGTGCCAGCAGCTTGTACCGGTGGACTGAAGCTTTCTTT; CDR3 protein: CASSLYRWTEAFF
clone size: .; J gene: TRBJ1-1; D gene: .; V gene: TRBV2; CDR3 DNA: TGTGCCAGCAGACGAGGGATTAACACTGAAGCTTTCTTT; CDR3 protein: CASRRGINTEAFF
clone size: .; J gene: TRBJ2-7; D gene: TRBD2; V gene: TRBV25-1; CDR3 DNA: TGTGCCAGCAGTCCTAAAGGACTAGCGGGAGGGTACGAGCAGTACTTC; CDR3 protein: CASSPKGLAGGYEQYF
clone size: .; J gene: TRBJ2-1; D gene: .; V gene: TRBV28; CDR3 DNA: TGTGCCAGCAGTTTGTCCGGGCCCTCAGGGAGGTACAATGAGCAGTTCTTC; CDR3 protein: CASSLSGPSGRYNEQFF
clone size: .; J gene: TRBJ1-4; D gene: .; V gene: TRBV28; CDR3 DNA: TGTGCCACACAGGGTAACGCTGAAAAACTGTTTTTT; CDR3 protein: CATQGNAEKLFF
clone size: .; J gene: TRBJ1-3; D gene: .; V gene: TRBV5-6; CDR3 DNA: TGTGCCAGCAGCTTGGAGGTAGGGGTAACTGGAAACACCATATATTTT; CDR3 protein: CASSLEVGVTGNTIYF
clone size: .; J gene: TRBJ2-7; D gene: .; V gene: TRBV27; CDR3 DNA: TGTGCCAGCAGTCCCATACCCCAGGGAGGTTGGGCCTACGAGCAGTACTTC; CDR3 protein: CASSPIPQGGWAYEQYF
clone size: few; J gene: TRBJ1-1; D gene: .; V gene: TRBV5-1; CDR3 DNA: TGCGCCAGCAGCGCAGACAGGATTGCCGAAGCTTTCTTT; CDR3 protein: CASSADRIAEAFF
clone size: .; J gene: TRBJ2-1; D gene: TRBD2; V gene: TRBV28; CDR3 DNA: TGTGCCAGCAGCCGTCGGGGGGATGAGCAGTTCTTC; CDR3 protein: CASSRRGDEQFF
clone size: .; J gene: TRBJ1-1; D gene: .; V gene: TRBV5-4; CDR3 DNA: TGTGCCAGCAGCTCGGACCCAGGGGTGACTGAAGCTTTCTTT; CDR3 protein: CASSSDPGVTEAFF
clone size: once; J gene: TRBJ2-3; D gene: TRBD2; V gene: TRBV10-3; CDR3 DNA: TGTGCCATCAGTGAGTCGGGGACTAGCATCGACACAGATACGCAGTATTTT; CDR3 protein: CAISESGTSIDTDTQYF
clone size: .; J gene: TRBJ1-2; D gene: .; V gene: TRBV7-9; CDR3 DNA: TGTGCCAGCAGCTTAGCGCGACAGAGTGGTGGCTACACCTTC; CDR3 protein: CASSLARQSGGYTF
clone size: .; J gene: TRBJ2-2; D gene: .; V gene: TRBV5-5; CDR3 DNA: TGTGCCAGCAGACCCAGGATATCGGGAATCACCGGGGAGCTGTTTTTT; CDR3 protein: CASRPRISGITGELFF
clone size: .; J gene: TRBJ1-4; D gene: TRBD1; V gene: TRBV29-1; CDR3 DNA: TGCAGCGTGAGGACAGGGGGAAATGAAAAACTGTTTTTT; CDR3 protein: CSVRTGGNEKLFF
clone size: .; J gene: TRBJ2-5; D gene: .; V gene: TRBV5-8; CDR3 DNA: TGTGCCAGCAGCTTACCCGGGGGAGAGACCCAGTACTTC; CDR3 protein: CASSLPGGETQYF
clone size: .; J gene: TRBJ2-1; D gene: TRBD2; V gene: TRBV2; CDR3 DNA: TGTGCCAGCAGTGAGGGGCCTAGCGGGATCCACAATGAGCAGTTCTTC; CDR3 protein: CASSEGPSGIHNEQFF
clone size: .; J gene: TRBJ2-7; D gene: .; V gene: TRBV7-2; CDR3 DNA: TGTGCCAGCAGCTTAGACACAGGGCCCTACGAGCAGTACTTC; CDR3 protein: CASSLDTGPYEQYF
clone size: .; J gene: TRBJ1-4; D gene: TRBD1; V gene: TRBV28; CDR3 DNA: TGTGCCAGCAGTTTATCACAGGGGATGGGTAATGAAAAACTGTTTTTT; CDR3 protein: CASSLSQGMGNEKLFF
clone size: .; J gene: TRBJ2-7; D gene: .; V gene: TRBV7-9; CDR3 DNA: TGTGCCAGCAGCTCCTACACAGCCTACGAGCAGTACTTC; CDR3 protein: CASSSYTAYEQYF
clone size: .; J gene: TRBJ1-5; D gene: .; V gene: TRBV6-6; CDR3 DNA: TGTGCCAGCAGCCCCGAGGGCCTAACCCCTCAGCCCCAGCATTTT; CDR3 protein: CASSPEGLTPQPQHF
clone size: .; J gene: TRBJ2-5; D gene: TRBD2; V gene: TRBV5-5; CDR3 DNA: TGTGCCAGCCTAGGGACTAGCGATCGGGAGACCCAGTACTTC; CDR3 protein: CASLGTSDRETQYF
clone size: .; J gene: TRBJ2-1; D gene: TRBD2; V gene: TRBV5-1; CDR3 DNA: TGCGCCAGCAGCTGGGAGGGACTAGCGCTTGAGCAGTTCTTC; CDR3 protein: CASSWEGLALEQFF
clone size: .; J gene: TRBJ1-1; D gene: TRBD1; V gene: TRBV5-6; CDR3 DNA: TGTGCCAGCAGCTTCCGGGACAGACATGAAGCTTTCTTT; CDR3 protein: CASSFRDRHEAFF
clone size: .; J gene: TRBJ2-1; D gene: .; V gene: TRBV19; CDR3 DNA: TGTGCCAGTAGTATTACCGGGATCGCCTTCAATGAGCAGTTCTTC; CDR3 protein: CASSITGIAFNEQFF
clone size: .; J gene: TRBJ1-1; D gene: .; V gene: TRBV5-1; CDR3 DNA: TGCGCCAGCAGTCGTCAGGGGTTGAAGGACACTGAAGCTTTCTTT; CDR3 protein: CASSRQGLKDTEAFF
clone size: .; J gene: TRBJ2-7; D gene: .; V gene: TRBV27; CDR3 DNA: TGTGCCAGCAGTCAAGCCGGGACACCTATACCCTACGAGCAGTACTTC; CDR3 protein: CASSQAGTPIPYEQYF
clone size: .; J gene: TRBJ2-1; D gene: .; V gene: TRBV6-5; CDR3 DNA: TGTGCCAGCAGGGACTATATAAACAATGAGCAGTTCTTC; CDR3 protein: CASRDYINNEQFF
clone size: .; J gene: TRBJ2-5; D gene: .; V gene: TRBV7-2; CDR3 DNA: TGTGCCAGCAGCTTAAAGCGGACAGAGACCCAGTACTTC; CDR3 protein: CASSLKRTETQYF
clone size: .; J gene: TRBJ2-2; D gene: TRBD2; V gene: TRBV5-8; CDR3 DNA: TGTGCCAGCAGCTTGGGGGTTGGTACTAGCGGGATCGACGGGGAGCTGTTTTTT; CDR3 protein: CASSLGVGTSGIDGELFF
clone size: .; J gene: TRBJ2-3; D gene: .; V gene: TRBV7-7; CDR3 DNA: TGTGCTAGCAGCCCCGGTGGGCCACTCACAGATACGCAGTATTTT; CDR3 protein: CASSPGGPLTDTQYF
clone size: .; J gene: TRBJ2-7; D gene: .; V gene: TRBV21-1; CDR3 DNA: TGTGCCAGCAGCATTCAGGGGATCCACTACGAGCAGTACTTC; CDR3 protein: CASSIQGIHYEQYF
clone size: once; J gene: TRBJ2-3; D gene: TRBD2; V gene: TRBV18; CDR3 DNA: TGTGCCAGCTCACCATGGTCGAGCGGGAGAGGGGCAGATACGCAGTATTTT; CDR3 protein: CASSPWSSGRGADTQYF
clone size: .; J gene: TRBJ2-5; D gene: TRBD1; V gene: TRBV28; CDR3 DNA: TGTGCCAGCAGTTTATCGGCAGGGGGCACGGAGACCCAGTACTTC; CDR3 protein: CASSLSAGGTETQYF
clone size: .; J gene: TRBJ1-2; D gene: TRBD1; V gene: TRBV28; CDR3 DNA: TGTGCCAGCGGTGATTGGCGCAGGGGGTCTAACTATGGCTACACCTTC; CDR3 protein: CASGDWRRGSNYGYTF
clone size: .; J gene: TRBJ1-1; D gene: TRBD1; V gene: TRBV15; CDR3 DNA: TGTGCCACCAGCAGAGTAACCGGGACAGGGGTCACTGAAGCTTTCTTT; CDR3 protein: CATSRVTGTGVTEAFF